One sample yielded the 3 T cell receptor beta chains listed below, sequenced in a study of control samples from healthy donors and cancer patients. Produced via immunoSEQ multiplex PCR; TCRdb's table is partial and in-frame only. The repertoire includes approximately 90,000 clones, 88% of them detected once, and over 13% sits in the top ten. The specimen was blood. Every receptor here comes from a woman in her 70s in good health.

With regard to this clone: Germline and junction disagree at one end, which may indicate a read error. The rearrangement joins TRBV2 to TRBJ1-2, with 8 bases fitting TRBD1. This CDR3 is built from 15 residues. Germline CDR1 and CDR2: SNHLY and FYNNEI. The CDR3 DNA sequence: TGTACCAGCAGTGAATCCCGACAGGGGAGCTATGGCTACACCTTC. This codes for CTSSESRQGSYGYTF.

This chain connects TRBV6-5 to TRBJ1-6, with a possible D match to TRBD1 (5 bases). CDR1 is MNHEY and CDR2 is SVGAGI in the germline V gene. The V and J ends lost 3 bases and 6 bases respectively, with 9 bases between them. This CDR3 comprises 14 residues. The CDR3 is CASSYLQGNSPLHF. The CDR3 DNA is TGTGCCAGCAGTTATCTTCAGGGTAATTCACCCCTCCACTTT.

Written as DNA, the CDR3 is TGTGCCAGCAGTGAAACAGCTAACTATGGCTACACCTTC. This sequence encodes CASSETANYGYTF. The chain carries TRBV3-1 (or the pseudogene TRBV3-2) and TRBJ1-2; D is ambiguous. The ends were cut back, 6 bases at V and 0 bases at J, with 8 bases in the middle. Germline V CDR1 and CDR2: LGHDT, YNNKEL (reference sequence). This CDR3 is built from 13 residues.